The 26 T cell receptor beta chains presented below share a single source sample, sequenced in a study of T cells in localized non-small cell lung cancer (dated by TCRdb to between 2020 and 2021). The library was generated by the immunoSEQ multiplex PCR assay. This immuneACCESS table, as held by TCRdb, lists in-frame sequences with V and J called but not all clones. Of the missing ones, under half trace to an unresolved V gene in checked studies; the others have no known cause. The sample table holds around 91,000 clones, of which approximately 88% were seen once. 15% of the sample goes to the ten largest clones. The material was peripheral blood, obtained before any cancer treatment. These receptors were obtained from a man aged 35 to 69 with stage I squamous cell lung carcinoma.

The rearrangement uses TRBV14 and TRBJ2-1, with 8 positions matching TRBD1. This CDR3 is built from 16 residues. V lost 4 bases and J lost 4; bases outside the gene matches: 9. CDR1 is SGHDN, CDR2 FVKESK, per germline. The CDR3 loop reads CASSLGTGKIYNEQFF. CDR3 sequence (DNA): TGTGCCAGCAGCCTGGGGACAGGAAAGATATACAATGAGCAGTTCTTC.

CDR3 amino acids: CASSYSPYNYGYTF. The DNA for the CDR3 is TGTGCCAGCAGTTACTCCCCGTATAACTATGGCTACACCTTC. V gene TRBV6-5 combines with J gene TRBJ1-2; D is unresolved. V was trimmed by 0 bases and J by 1 base, leaving 6 bases between them. This CDR3 comprises 14 residues. Germline V gene lookup returns CDR1 MNHEY and CDR2 SVGAGI.

The chain couples TRBV5-1 to TRBJ1-1, with a possible D match to TRBD1 (5 bases). Trimming shortened V by 0 bases and J by 5 bases, and 14 bases separated the two germline ends. The CDR3 runs to 15 residues. Germline V gene data show CDR1 as SGHRS and CDR2 as YFSETQ. In DNA, the CDR3 is TGCGCCAGCAGCTTGGGAGGACACTTCGGAACTGAAGCTTTCTTT. Amino acid sequence: CASSLGGHFGTEAFF. Full variable domain (outside the CDR3, taken from reference TRBV5-1 and TRBJ1-1): KAGVTQTPRYLIKTRGQQVTLSCSPISGHRSVSWYQQTPGQGLQFLFEYFSETQRNKGNFPGRFSGRQFSNSRSEMNVSTLELGDSALYLCASSLGGHFGTEAFFGQGTRLTVV.

This chain joins TRBV15 and TRBJ1-1; D call uncertain. Between the trimmed V and J ends, which lost 0 bases and 1 base, there was a span of 12 bases. The germline CDR1 and CDR2 sequences are LNHNV and YYDKDF (reference sequence). The CDR3 extends over 16 amino acids. The CDR3 DNA reads TGTGCCACCAGCAGAGAGGGGTATCGGCCGAACACTGAAGCTTTCTTT. It yields the protein CATSREGYRPNTEAFF.

V gene TRBV28 combines with J gene TRBJ2-5; the D is unclear. V lost 5 bases and J 7 bases, leaving 11 bases between the germline ends. The CDR3 has 12 amino acids. Germline V gene lookup returns CDR1 MDHEN and CDR2 SYDVKM. The CDR3 nucleotides read TGTGCCAGCAGTCCCGTGGACGGGACCCAGTACTTC. This translates into CASSPVDGTQYF.

V and J are TRBV5-1 and TRBJ2-5, with TRBD1 identical over 8 bases. V shed 4 bases and J 0 bases; nucleotides not matched to a gene: 8. The CDR3 length is 16 residues. Germline-derived CDR1 and CDR2 are SGHRS and YFSETQ. The CDR3: CASSPRPQGDQETQYF. In DNA form, the CDR3 reads TGCGCCAGCAGCCCCCGGCCACAGGGGGACCAAGAGACCCAGTACTTC.

The J gene is TRBJ1-3, the V gene TRBV7-8; 8 positions match TRBD1. The CDR3 is 15 amino acids. The junction had 3 bases not matched to a gene; V was cut back by 5 bases and J by 0 bases. CDR1 and CDR2 (germline): SGHVS, FQNEAQ. CDR3 region: CASSPQGASGNTIYF. The CDR3 DNA is TGTGCCAGCAGCCCCCAGGGGGCCTCTGGAAACACCATATATTTT.

The chain links TRBV5-5 to TRBJ1-6; no definite D call. This CDR3 has 14 residues. The germline V and J ends were trimmed by 4 bases and 8 bases, with 13 bases remaining between them. From germline, CDR1 is SGHKS and CDR2 YYEKEE (reference sequence). CDR3 sequence (DNA): TGTGCCAGCAGCCCTGTGGAGGGAGATTCACCCCTCCACTTT. It translates to CASSPVEGDSPLHF.

The gene calls are TRBV5-1 and TRBJ2-5; D gene ambiguous. This CDR3 has 11 residues. Germline V gives CDR1 SGHRS, CDR2 YFSETQ. With 6 bases removed from V and 6 bases from J, the gap between germline ends came to 9 bases. CDR3 in DNA: TGCGCCAGCAATTTAGGGCAGACCCAGTACTTC. Translating it yields CASNLGQTQYF.

This sequence joins TRBV18 and TRBJ1-2, with 7 bases lining up with TRBD1. The germline CDR1 and CDR2 sequences are KGHSH and LQKENI. The junction had 8 bases not matched to a gene; V was cut back by 4 bases and J by 3 bases. This CDR3 is 15 amino acids long. The CDR3 reads CASSLRQGGDYGYTF. DNA for the CDR3: TGTGCCAGCTCACTCAGACAGGGTGGTGACTATGGCTACACCTTC.

CDR3 DNA sequence: TGTGCCAGCAGCCTCCGTTCTAGCGGGGTCGATCGAGTCAGGGATACGCAGTATTTT. It specifies CASSLRSSGVDRVRDTQYF. The rearrangement uses TRBV7-8 and TRBJ2-3, with TRBD2 identical over 9 bases. Germline assignment: CDR1 SGHVS and CDR2 FQNEAQ. This CDR3 has 19 amino acids. V lost 5 bases, J lost 6 bases, and 21 bases stayed unmatched.

The rearrangement uses TRBV9 and TRBJ2-1; 7 nucleotides match TRBD1. J gave up 5 bases and V 5 bases, and 10 bases lay outside the gene matches. The length of the CDR3 is 15 residues. In germline, CDR1 is SGDLS, CDR2 YYNGEE. Here the CDR3 DNA reads TGTGCCAGCAGTGAGTTCGGGACAGTGAACAATGAGCAGTTCTTC. Encoded protein: CASSEFGTVNNEQFF.

The rearrangement uses TRBV5-4 and TRBJ2-1; the D gene is possibly TRBD1 (6 bases). The CDR3 extends over 15 amino acids. Deletions cut 6 bases from V and 1 base from J, with 14 bases between. The germline V gene has CDR1 SGHNT and CDR2 YYREEE (reference sequence). CDR3 loop: CASNLGQPSYNEQFF. CDR3 sequence (DNA): TGTGCCAGCAACCTTGGACAGCCATCCTACAATGAGCAGTTCTTC.

This chain uses TRBV5-1 with TRBJ2-1, with no clear D. The germline V gene encodes CDR1 SGHRS and CDR2 YFSETQ. V was trimmed by 4 bases and J by 3 bases, leaving 11 bases between them. The CDR3 runs to 14 residues. CDR3 DNA sequence: TGCGCCAGCAGCCTAGTATCGAACTACAATGAGCAGTTCTTC. The encoded protein is CASSLVSNYNEQFF.

J is TRBJ2-1 and V is TRBV28; 10 nucleotides agree with TRBD2. V was pared by 5 bases and J by 0 bases, with 4 bases of the junction left unmatched. Germline V gives CDR1 MDHEN, CDR2 SYDVKM. The CDR3 sequence is 16 residues long. The CDR3 sequence is CASSPSGGASYNEQFF. CDR3 sequence (DNA): TGTGCCAGCAGTCCGAGCGGGGGGGCCTCCTACAATGAGCAGTTCTTC.

The CDR3 DNA follows: TGTGCCAGCAGCTTAGCGCTGACAGCACGAGAGACCCAGTACTTC. Translating gives CASSLALTARETQYF. The genes are TRBV7-9 and TRBJ2-5, with D perhaps TRBD1 (5 bases). Trimming took 0 bases from V and 4 from J, leaving 12 bases between them. CDR1 is SEHNR and CDR2 is FQNEAQ in the germline V gene (reference sequence). The CDR3 has 15 amino acids. The variable domain in full, completed from reference TRBV7-9 and TRBJ2-5, reads DTGVSQNPRHKITKRGQNVTFRCDPISEHNRLYWYRQTLGQGPEFLTYFQNEAQLEKSRLLSDRFSAERPKGSFSTLEIQRTEQGDSAMYLCASSLALTARETQYFGPGTRLLVL.

The chain couples TRBV19 to TRBJ2-3; 12 nucleotides agree with TRBD2. The CDR3 is made up of 18 amino acids. The germline V gene has CDR1 LNHDA and CDR2 SQIVND (reference sequence). With 8 bases clipped from V and 1 base from J, the junction kept 13 bases outside the gene matches. The CDR3: CASASGGAVLPGTDTQYF. In DNA, the CDR3 is TGTGCCAGTGCTAGCGGGGGGGCCGTCTTGCCTGGCACAGATACGCAGTATTTT. The entire variable domain, with the rest obtained from reference TRBV19 and TRBJ2-3, is as follows: DGGITQSPKYLFRKEGQNVTLSCEQNLNHDAMYWYRQDPGQGLRLIYYSQIVNDFQKGDIAEGYSVSREKKESFPLTVTSAQKNPTAFYLCASASGGAVLPGTDTQYFGPGTRLTVL.

The chain recombines TRBV5-4 with TRBJ1-2; 10 bases align to TRBD1. V was clipped by 0 bases and J by 4 bases; unmatched bases: 0. CDR1 SGHNT and CDR2 YYREEE come from the germline V gene (reference sequence). CDR3 length equals 14 residues. The CDR3: CASSLGTGGYGYTF. The CDR3 DNA is TGTGCCAGCAGCTTGGGGACAGGGGGCTATGGCTACACCTTC.

V usage is TRBV15 and J usage is TRBJ1-4; D is unclear. Germline-derived CDR1 and CDR2 are LNHNV and YYDKDF (reference sequence). V was shortened by 0 bases and J by 2 bases, with 7 bases between the two germline ends. The CDR3 is 15 amino acids. CDR3 region: CATSRELGTNEKLFF. CDR3 DNA: TGTGCCACCAGCAGAGAGTTGGGGACTAATGAAAAACTGTTTTTT. Together with reference TRBV15 and TRBJ1-4, the CDR3 gives the full variable domain: DAMVIQNPRYQVTQFGKPVTLSCSQTLNHNVMYWYQQKSSQAPKLLFHYYDKDFNNEADTPDNFQSRRPNTSFCFLDIRSPGLGDTAMYLCATSRELGTNEKLFFGSGTQLSVL.

This clone has a handful of counts. V and J are TRBV7-2 and TRBJ1-1; maybe TRBD1 (5 bases). Germline CDR1 and CDR2: SGHTA and FQGNSA. CDR3 length: 13 amino acids. V lost 5 bases and J 1 base, leaving 8 bases between the germline ends. This chain's CDR3 is CASSVQENTEAFF. The CDR3 DNA reads as TGTGCCAGCAGCGTACAGGAGAACACTGAAGCTTTCTTT.

V usage is TRBV18 and J usage is TRBJ1-1, with D uncertain. Germline V gene lookup returns CDR1 KGHSH and CDR2 LQKENI. V was shortened by 4 bases and J by 2 bases, with 11 bases between the two germline ends. There are 14 residues in the CDR3. CDR3 in DNA: TGTGCCAGCTCACTCCAGAGCCTTAACACTGAAGCTTTCTTT. Translated: CASSLQSLNTEAFF.

The rearrangement joins TRBV2 to TRBJ1-1, with 9 bases fitting TRBD1. The V and J ends lost 6 bases and 10 bases, in that order; junction bases with no gene match: 12. The CDR3 sequence is 14 residues long. The germline V gene encodes CDR1 SNHLY and CDR2 FYNNEI. Here the CDR3 reads CASREGNRGQRAFF. DNA of the CDR3: TGTGCCAGCAGAGAGGGTAACAGGGGGCAGAGAGCTTTCTTT.

The rearrangement uses TRBV5-5 and TRBJ1-5, with D tentatively TRBD1 (5 bases). The CDR3 loop spans 16 amino acids. Per the germline V gene, CDR1 is SGHKS and CDR2 is YYEKEE (reference sequence). Between the trimmed V and J ends, which lost 0 bases and 5 bases, there was a span of 15 bases. The chain's CDR3 is CASSLAGMEGYQPQHF. DNA of the CDR3: TGTGCCAGCAGCTTGGCAGGGATGGAGGGCTATCAGCCCCAGCATTTT.

V gene TRBV7-9 combines with J gene TRBJ2-2, with D unclear. Looked up from germline, CDR1 is SEHNR and CDR2 is FQNEAQ (reference sequence). This CDR3 has 15 residues. V lost 1 base, J lost 7 bases, and 13 bases lay in between. CDR3 amino acids: CASSLGGHIGGELFF. Written as DNA, the CDR3 is TGTGCCAGCAGCTTAGGTGGCCATATAGGCGGGGAGCTGTTTTTT.

Notes on this clone: The same CDR3 arises from other DNA sequences in this sample as well. The gene calls are TRBV27 and TRBJ1-4; no firm D call. This CDR3 region has 14 residues. Trimming pared 2 bases from V and 7 bases from J, leaving 11 bases between. Germline-derived CDR1 and CDR2 are MNHEY and SMNVEV (reference sequence). The CDR3 loop is CASSLQGLSEKLFF. CDR3 coding DNA: TGTGCCAGCAGTTTACAAGGATTGAGTGAAAAACTGTTTTTT.

This chain joins TRBV5-1 and TRBJ2-7; 13 bases are a match to TRBD2. Germline V gene sequence: CDR1 SGHRS, CDR2 YFSETQ. With 4 bases clipped from V and 6 bases from J, the junction kept 4 bases outside the gene matches. This CDR3 spans 14 amino acids. The CDR3 nucleotides read TGCGCCAGCAGCATTGGACTAGCGGGGGTCGAGCAGTACTTC. Translation: CASSIGLAGVEQYF.